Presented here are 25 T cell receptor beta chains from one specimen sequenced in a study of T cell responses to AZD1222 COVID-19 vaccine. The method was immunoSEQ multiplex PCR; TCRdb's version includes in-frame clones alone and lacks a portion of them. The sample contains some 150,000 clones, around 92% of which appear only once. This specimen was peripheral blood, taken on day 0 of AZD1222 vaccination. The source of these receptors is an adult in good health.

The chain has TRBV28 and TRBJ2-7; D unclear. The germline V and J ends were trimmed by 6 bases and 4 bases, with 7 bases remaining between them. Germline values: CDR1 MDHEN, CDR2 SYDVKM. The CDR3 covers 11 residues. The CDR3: CASRKTYEQYF. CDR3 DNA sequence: TGTGCCAGCAGAAAGACATACGAGCAGTACTTC.

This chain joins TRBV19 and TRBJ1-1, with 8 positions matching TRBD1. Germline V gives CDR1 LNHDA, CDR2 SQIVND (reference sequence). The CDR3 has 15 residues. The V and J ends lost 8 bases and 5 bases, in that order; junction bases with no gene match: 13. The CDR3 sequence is CASRPGGQGATEAFF. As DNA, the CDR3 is TGTGCCAGTCGGCCGGGCGGGCAGGGGGCGACTGAAGCTTTCTTT.

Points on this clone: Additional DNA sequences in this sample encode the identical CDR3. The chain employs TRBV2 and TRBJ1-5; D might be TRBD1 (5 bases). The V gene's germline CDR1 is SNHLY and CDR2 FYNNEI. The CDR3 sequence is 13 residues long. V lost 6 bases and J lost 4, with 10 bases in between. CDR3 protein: CASSADSNQPQHF. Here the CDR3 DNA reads TGTGCCAGCAGCGCTGACAGTAATCAGCCCCAGCATTTT. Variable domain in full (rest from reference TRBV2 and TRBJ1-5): EPEVTQTPSHQVTQMGQEVILRCVPISNHLYFYWYRQILGQKVEFLVSFYNNEISEKSEIFDDQFSVERPDGSNFTLKIRSTKLEDSAMYFCASSADSNQPQHFGDGTRLSIL.

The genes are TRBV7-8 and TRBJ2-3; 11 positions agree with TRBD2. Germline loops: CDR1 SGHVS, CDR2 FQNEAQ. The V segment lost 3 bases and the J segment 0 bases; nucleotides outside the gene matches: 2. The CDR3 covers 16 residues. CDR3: CASSLRLAGSTDTQYF. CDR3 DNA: TGTGCCAGCAGCTTGAGACTAGCGGGGAGCACAGATACGCAGTATTTT.

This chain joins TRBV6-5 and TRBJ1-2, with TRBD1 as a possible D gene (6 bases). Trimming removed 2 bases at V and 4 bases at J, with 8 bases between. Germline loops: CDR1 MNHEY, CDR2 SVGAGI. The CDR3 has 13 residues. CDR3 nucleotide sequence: TGTGCCAGCAGTTACCCAGGGGCCTATGGCTACACCTTC. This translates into CASSYPGAYGYTF.

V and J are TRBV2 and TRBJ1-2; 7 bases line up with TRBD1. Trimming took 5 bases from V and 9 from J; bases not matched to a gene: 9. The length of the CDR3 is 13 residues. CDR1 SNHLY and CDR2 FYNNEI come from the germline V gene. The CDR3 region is CASSSGQVLRYTF. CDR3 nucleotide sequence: TGTGCCAGCAGTTCAGGACAGGTCCTTCGCTACACCTTC. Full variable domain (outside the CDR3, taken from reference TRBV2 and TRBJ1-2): EPEVTQTPSHQVTQMGQEVILRCVPISNHLYFYWYRQILGQKVEFLVSFYNNEISEKSEIFDDQFSVERPDGSNFTLKIRSTKLEDSAMYFCASSSGQVLRYTFGSGTRLTVV.

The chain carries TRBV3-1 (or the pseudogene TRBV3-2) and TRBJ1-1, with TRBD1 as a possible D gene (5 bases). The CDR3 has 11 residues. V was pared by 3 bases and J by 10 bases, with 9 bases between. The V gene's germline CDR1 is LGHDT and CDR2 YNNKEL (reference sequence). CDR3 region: CASSQDGTAFF. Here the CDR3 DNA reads TGTGCCAGCAGCCAGGACGGGACAGCTTTCTTT.

The CDR3: CASSYLGNTEAFF. The CDR3 bases are TGTGCCAGCAGTTACCTTGGGAACACTGAAGCTTTCTTT. V and J are TRBV6-5 and TRBJ1-1; D unresolved. Trimming pared 2 bases from V and 1 base from J, leaving 5 bases between. Germline V gene sequence: CDR1 MNHEY, CDR2 SVGAGI. The length of the CDR3 is 13 residues.

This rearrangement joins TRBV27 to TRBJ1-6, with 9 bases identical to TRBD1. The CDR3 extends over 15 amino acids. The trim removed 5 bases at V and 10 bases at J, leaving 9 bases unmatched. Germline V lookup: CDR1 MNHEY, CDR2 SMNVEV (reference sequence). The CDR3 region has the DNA TGTGCCAGCAGTCCAGTAGACAGGGGGAGGTCACCCCTCCACTTT. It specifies CASSPVDRGRSPLHF.

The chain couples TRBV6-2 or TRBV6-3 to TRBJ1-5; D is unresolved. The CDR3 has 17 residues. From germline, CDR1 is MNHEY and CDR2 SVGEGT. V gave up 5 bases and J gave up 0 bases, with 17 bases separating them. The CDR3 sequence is CASSDYPPTDSNQPQHF. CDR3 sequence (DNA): TGTGCCAGCAGTGATTATCCACCCACCGATAGCAATCAGCCCCAGCATTTT.

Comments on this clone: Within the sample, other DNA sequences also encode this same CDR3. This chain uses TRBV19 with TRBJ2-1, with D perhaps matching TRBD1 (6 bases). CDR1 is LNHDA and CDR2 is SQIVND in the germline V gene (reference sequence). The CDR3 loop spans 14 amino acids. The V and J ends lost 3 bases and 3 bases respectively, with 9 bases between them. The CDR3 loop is CASSIGGDYNEQFF. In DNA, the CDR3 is TGTGCCAGTAGTATTGGGGGCGACTACAATGAGCAGTTCTTC. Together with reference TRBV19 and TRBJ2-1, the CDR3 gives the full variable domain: DGGITQSPKYLFRKEGQNVTLSCEQNLNHDAMYWYRQDPGQGLRLIYYSQIVNDFQKGDIAEGYSVSREKKESFPLTVTSAQKNPTAFYLCASSIGGDYNEQFFGPGTRLTVL.

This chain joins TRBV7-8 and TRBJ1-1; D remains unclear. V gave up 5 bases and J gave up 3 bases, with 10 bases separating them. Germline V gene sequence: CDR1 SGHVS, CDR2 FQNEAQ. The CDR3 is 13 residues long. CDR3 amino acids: CASSISGDTEAFF. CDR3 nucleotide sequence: TGTGCCAGCAGCATTAGTGGGGACACTGAAGCTTTCTTT.

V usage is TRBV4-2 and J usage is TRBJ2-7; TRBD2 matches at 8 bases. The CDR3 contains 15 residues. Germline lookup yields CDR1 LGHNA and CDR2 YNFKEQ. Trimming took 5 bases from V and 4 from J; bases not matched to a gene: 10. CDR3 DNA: TGTGCCAGCAGCGCGAGCGGGGGCCCGTCTTACGAGCAGTACTTC. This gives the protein CASSASGGPSYEQYF.

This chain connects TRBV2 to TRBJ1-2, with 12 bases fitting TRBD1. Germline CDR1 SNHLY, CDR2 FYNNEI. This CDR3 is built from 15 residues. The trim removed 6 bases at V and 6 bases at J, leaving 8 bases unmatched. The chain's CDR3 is CASRGTGGGLDGYTF. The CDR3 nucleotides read TGTGCCAGCAGGGGGACAGGGGGCGGCTTGGATGGCTACACCTTC.

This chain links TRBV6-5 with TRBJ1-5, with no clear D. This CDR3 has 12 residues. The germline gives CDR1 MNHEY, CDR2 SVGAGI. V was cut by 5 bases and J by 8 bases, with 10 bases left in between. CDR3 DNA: TGTGCCAGCAGTCGTCCTTATGAGCCCCAGCATTTT. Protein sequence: CASSRPYEPQHF.

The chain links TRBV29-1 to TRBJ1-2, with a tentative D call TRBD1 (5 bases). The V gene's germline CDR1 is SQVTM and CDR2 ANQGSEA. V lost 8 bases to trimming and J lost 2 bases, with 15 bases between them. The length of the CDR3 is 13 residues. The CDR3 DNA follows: TGCAGCAGCTGGGACGCCTGGAACTATGGCTACACCTTC. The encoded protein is CSSWDAWNYGYTF.

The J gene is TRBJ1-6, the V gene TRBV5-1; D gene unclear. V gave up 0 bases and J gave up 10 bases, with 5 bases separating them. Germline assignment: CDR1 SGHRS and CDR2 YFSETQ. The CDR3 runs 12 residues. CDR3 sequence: CASSLEGSPLHF. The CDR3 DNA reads TGCGCCAGCAGCTTGGAAGGCTCACCCCTCCACTTT.

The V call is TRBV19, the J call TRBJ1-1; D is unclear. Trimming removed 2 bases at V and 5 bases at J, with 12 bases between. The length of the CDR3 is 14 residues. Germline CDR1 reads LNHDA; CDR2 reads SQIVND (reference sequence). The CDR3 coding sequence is TGTGCCAGTAGTATAAGATCCAGACGTACTGAAGCTTTCTTT. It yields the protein CASSIRSRRTEAFF.

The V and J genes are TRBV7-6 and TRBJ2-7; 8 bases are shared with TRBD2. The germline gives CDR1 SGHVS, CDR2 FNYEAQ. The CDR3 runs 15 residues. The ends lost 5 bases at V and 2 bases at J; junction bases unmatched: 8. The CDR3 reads CASSADSGETYEQYF. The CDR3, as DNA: TGTGCCAGCAGCGCCGATAGCGGGGAAACCTACGAGCAGTACTTC.

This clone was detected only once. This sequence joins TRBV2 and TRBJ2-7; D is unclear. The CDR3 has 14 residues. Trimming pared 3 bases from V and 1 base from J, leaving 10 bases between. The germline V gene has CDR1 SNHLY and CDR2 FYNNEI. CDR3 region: CASSEDGYSYEQYF. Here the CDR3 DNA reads TGTGCCAGCAGTGAGGACGGTTATTCCTACGAGCAGTACTTC.

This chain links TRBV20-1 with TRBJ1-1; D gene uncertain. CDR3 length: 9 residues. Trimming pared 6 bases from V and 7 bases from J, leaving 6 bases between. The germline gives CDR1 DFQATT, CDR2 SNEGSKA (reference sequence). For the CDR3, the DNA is TGCAGTGCACCGATTGAAGCTTTCTTT. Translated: CSAPIEAFF.

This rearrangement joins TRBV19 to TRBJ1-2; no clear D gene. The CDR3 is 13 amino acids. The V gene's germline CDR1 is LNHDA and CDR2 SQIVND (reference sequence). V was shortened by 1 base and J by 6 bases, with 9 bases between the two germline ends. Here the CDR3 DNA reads TGTGCCAGTAGTATAGGGATCGTCGATGGCTACACCTTC. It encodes CASSIGIVDGYTF.

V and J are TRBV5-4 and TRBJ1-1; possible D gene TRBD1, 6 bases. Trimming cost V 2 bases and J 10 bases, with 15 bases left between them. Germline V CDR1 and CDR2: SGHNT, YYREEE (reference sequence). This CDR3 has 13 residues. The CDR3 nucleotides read TGTGCCAGCAGCTTCGACTGGACAGAGGCAGCTTTCTTT. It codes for CASSFDWTEAAFF.

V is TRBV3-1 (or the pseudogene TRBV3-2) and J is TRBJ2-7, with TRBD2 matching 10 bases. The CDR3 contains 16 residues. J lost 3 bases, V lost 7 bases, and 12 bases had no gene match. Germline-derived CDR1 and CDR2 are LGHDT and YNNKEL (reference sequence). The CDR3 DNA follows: TGTGCCAGCACCCACCCTCTAGCGGGGGATTACTACGAGCAGTACTTC. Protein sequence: CASTHPLAGDYYEQYF.

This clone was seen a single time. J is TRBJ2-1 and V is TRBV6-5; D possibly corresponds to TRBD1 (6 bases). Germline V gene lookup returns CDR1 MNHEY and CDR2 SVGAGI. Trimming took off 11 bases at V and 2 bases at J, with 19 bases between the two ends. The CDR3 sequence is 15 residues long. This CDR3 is CAVSEGETAYNEQFF. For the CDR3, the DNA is TGTGCCGTCTCCGAGGGGGAAACAGCCTACAATGAGCAGTTCTTC.